One and the same sample provided the 17 T cell receptor beta chains below, sequenced in a study of cytomegalovirus exposure and HLA in healthy donors. This PCR relied on a set of 60 Vbeta primers and 13 Jbeta primers. The table came from immunoSEQ multiplex PCR; TCRdb's copy has only in-frame clones and leaves some out. The table includes about 110,000 clones, around 64% detected once. The sequenced material came from PBMCs. Every receptor here comes from a man under 40 in good health and CMV-seropositive.

This clone was detected only a few times. The sample contains more than one DNA sequence encoding this CDR3. This chain joins TRBV28 and TRBJ1-2, with D possibly being TRBD1 (6 bases). Germline lookup yields CDR1 MDHEN and CDR2 SYDVKM. This CDR3 contains 13 residues. Trimming took 5 bases from V and 2 from J, leaving 9 bases between them. The CDR3 DNA sequence: TGTGCCAGCAGTCTTACAGGGAACTATGGCTACACCTTC. As protein: CASSLTGNYGYTF.

This rearrangement joins TRBV11-2 to TRBJ2-3, with 9 bases fitting TRBD1. Trimming cost V 5 bases and J 5 bases; bases outside gene matches: 11. The CDR3 runs to 16 residues. Germline CDR1 reads SGHAT; CDR2 reads FQNNGV. CDR3 coding DNA: TGTGCCAGCAGCGGCCGGGACAGGGTAGGAGGAGATACGCAGTATTTT. Its translation: CASSGRDRVGGDTQYF.

The chain joins TRBV9 to TRBJ2-3; weak D call: TRBD2 (5 bases). The CDR3 extends over 16 amino acids. Germline CDR1 and CDR2: SGDLS and YYNGEE. V lost 7 bases to trimming and J lost 0 bases, with 18 bases between them. The CDR3 nucleotides are TGTGCCAGCTCGCCCTTCGGGATCTCTAGCACAGATACGCAGTATTTT. This translates into CASSPFGISSTDTQYF.

The CDR3 loop reads CASSVHQDRGTEAFF. The CDR3 region has the DNA TGTGCCAGCAGCGTCCATCAGGACAGGGGCACTGAAGCTTTCTTT. V gene TRBV9 combines with J gene TRBJ1-1, with TRBD1 matching over 9 bases. CDR3 length: 15 amino acids. Germline V gene data show CDR1 as SGDLS and CDR2 as YYNGEE. The junction had 6 bases not matched to a gene; V was cut back by 2 bases and J by 4 bases.

The rearrangement links TRBV29-1 to TRBJ2-7; weak D call: TRBD2 (6 bases). V was cut by 7 bases and J by 3 bases, with 10 bases left in between. The CDR3 length is 11 residues. Germline CDR1 is SQVTM and CDR2 is ANQGSEA. CDR3 DNA: TGCAGCGCGGGACTCCTCTACGAGCAGTACGTC. Its translation: CSAGLLYEQYV.

The CDR3 DNA is TGTGCCAGCAGTCCCGGAGTTTATGGCTACACCTTC. This codes for CASSPGVYGYTF. This chain links TRBV6-1 with TRBJ1-2; D gene uncertain. The CDR3 is 12 amino acids. The V gene's germline CDR1 is MNHNS and CDR2 SASEGT. The ends were cut back, 5 bases at V and 5 bases at J, with 9 bases in the middle.

The V gene is TRBV19, the J gene TRBJ1-1, with no clear D. Deletions cut 3 bases from V and 7 bases from J, with 12 bases between. The CDR3 has 13 amino acids. Germline CDR1 LNHDA, CDR2 SQIVND (reference sequence). As DNA, the CDR3 is TGTGCCAGTAGTATTGTCGGTGAGAATGAAGCTTTCTTT. Translation gives CASSIVGENEAFF.

This clone was detected only a few times. The CDR3 spells CASSSSTGGDYGYTF. The CDR3 bases are TGTGCCAGCAGCTCTAGTACAGGGGGCGACTATGGCTACACCTTC. The V and J genes are TRBV11-1 and TRBJ1-2; 9 nucleotides line up with TRBD1. Germline CDR1 reads SGHAT; CDR2 reads FQDESV (reference sequence). Losses at the gene ends were 4 bases for V and 3 bases for J; bases not matched to a gene: 6. CDR3 length: 15 residues.

CDR3 nucleotide sequence: TGCGCCAGCAGACACCAAAATTTCCTTTGGGGTAGCGGGGGCCCAAACACCGGGGAGCTGTTTTTT. As protein: CASRHQNFLWGSGGPNTGELFF. The chain recombines TRBV5-1 with TRBJ2-2, with 9 bases matching TRBD2. The V and J ends lost 5 bases and 2 bases, in that order; junction bases with no gene match: 25. The CDR3 spans 22 residues. Germline CDR1 SGHRS, CDR2 YFSETQ.

The sample holds a few counts of this clone. The chain uses TRBV4-3 and TRBJ2-1, with 8 bases fitting TRBD1. Germline lookup yields CDR1 LGHNA and CDR2 YSLEER. V lost 1 base, J lost 5 bases, and 10 bases stayed unmatched. The CDR3 is 17 amino acids. CDR3 in amino acids: CASSQGRPQGAHNEQFF. In nucleotides, the CDR3 is TGCGCCAGCAGCCAAGGACGCCCGCAGGGGGCCCACAATGAGCAGTTCTTC.

The chain employs TRBV7-2 and TRBJ2-2; 9 nucleotides match TRBD2. This CDR3 has 16 amino acids. J gave up 5 bases and V 3 bases, and 7 bases lay outside the gene matches. CDR1 SGHTA and CDR2 FQGNSA come from the germline V gene. Written as DNA, the CDR3 is TGTGCCAGCAGCTTCCTTAGCGGGAGCCAAACCGGGGAGCTGTTTTTT. Amino acid sequence: CASSFLSGSQTGELFF.

The chain uses TRBV6-4 and TRBJ2-3; D possibly corresponds to TRBD2 (6 bases). Germline assignment: CDR1 MRHNA and CDR2 SNTAGT. V gave up 6 bases and J gave up 0 bases, with 10 bases separating them. The CDR3 consists of 14 residues. The CDR3 coding sequence is TGTGCCAGCAGCGCTAGCGCAAGCACAGATACGCAGTATTTT. Its translation: CASSASASTDTQYF.

This chain connects TRBV4-1 to TRBJ2-1; TRBD1 aligns across 7 bases. CDR1 is MGHRA and CDR2 is YSYEKL in the germline V gene. The CDR3 has 15 amino acids. J gave up 3 bases and V 3 bases, and 5 bases lay outside the gene matches. CDR3: CASSQVQGDYNEQFF. DNA for the CDR3: TGCGCCAGCAGCCAGGTTCAGGGGGACTACAATGAGCAGTTCTTC.

This clone is a singleton in its sample. The V call is TRBV5-1, the J call TRBJ2-7; 10 bases align to TRBD1. The CDR3 is 15 amino acids. V dropped 2 bases and J dropped 1; count of bases not matched to a gene: 3. In germline, CDR1 is SGHRS, CDR2 YFSETQ. The DNA of the CDR3 is TGCGCCAGCAGCTTAGTGGGACAGGGGTCCTACGAGCAGTACTTC. It translates to CASSLVGQGSYEQYF.

The chain carries TRBV9 and TRBJ2-1; 12 nucleotides agree with TRBD2. Germline V gives CDR1 SGDLS, CDR2 YYNGEE. This CDR3 is 18 amino acids long. After removal of 2 bases from V and 3 bases from J, the junction contained 9 bases not matched to a gene. The CDR3 spells CASSVSRLAGGVYNEQFF. In DNA, the CDR3 is TGTGCCAGCAGCGTCTCGCGTCTAGCGGGGGGGGTCTACAATGAGCAGTTCTTC.

The chain is built from TRBV7-9 and TRBJ2-2; 10 nucleotides agree with TRBD2. V shed 3 bases, J shed 7 bases, and the junction held 11 bases outside the gene matches. This CDR3 has 17 amino acids. The germline CDR1 and CDR2 sequences are SEHNR and FQNEAQ (reference sequence). The CDR3 DNA is TGTGCCAGCAGCTTGACGCTGGGACTAGCGTGGCGCGGGGAGCTGTTTTTT. Its protein product is CASSLTLGLAWRGELFF.

This clone occurred a few times. This chain connects TRBV27 to TRBJ1-4; 8 nucleotides agree with TRBD1. The germline V gene encodes CDR1 MNHEY and CDR2 SMNVEV (reference sequence). Unmatched junction bases numbered 3, after V lost 1 base and J lost 5 bases. The CDR3 consists of 15 residues. The CDR3 region is CASSLYTGGNEKLFF. The DNA of the CDR3 is TGTGCCAGCAGTTTATATACAGGGGGAAATGAAAAACTGTTTTTT.